Listed below are T cell receptor beta chains from one sample, sequenced in a study of T-cell memory formation after mild COVID-19. Each CDR3 protein gets one entry after TCRdb re-called the 5' RACE reads with MiXCR. The profile shows roughly 410,000 distinct CDR3 sequences, roughly 26% of them singletons. Sequences were obtained from PBMCs or a T cell subset sorted from them (not recorded which). All receptors derive from an adult woman who had mild COVID-19 (a few samples of this study predate the infection). Cell type and time point are not known. CDR3s include the opening cysteine and the closing phenylalanine or tryptophan. The D gene is left open where the match is weak. Part of the rows lack a size; the others show once, few, many or a class for expanded clones.

j_call: TRBJ2-1; d_call: NA; clone_size: many; v_call: TRBV5-1; cdr3_aa: CASSLTTSSYNEQFF; cdr3_nt: TGCGCCAGCAGCTTGACGACAAGCTCCTACAATGAGCAGTTCTTC
j_call: TRBJ2-7; d_call: NA; clone_size: few; v_call: TRBV18; cdr3_aa: CASSPPMMDEQYF; cdr3_nt: TGTGCCAGCTCACCACCGATGATGGACGAGCAGTACTTC
j_call: TRBJ2-7; d_call: TRBD1; clone_size: NA; v_call: TRBV7-9; cdr3_aa: CASLGQPDYEQYF; cdr3_nt: TGTGCCAGCTTGGGACAGCCCGACTACGAGCAGTACTTC
j_call: TRBJ2-1; d_call: TRBD1; clone_size: few; v_call: TRBV11-3; cdr3_aa: CASTLRTGGYNEQFF; cdr3_nt: TGTGCCAGCACCCTGCGGACAGGGGGCTACAATGAGCAGTTCTTC
j_call: TRBJ2-5; d_call: TRBD2; clone_size: few; v_call: TRBV4-3; cdr3_aa: CASSQDPAGKETQYF; cdr3_nt: TGCGCCAGCAGCCAAGATCCAGCGGGGAAAGAGACCCAGTACTTC
j_call: TRBJ1-1; d_call: NA; clone_size: NA; v_call: TRBV6-5; cdr3_aa: CASSTVGTEAFF; cdr3_nt: TGTGCCAGCAGTACTGTCGGGACTGAAGCTTTCTTT
j_call: TRBJ1-5; d_call: TRBD1; clone_size: NA; v_call: TRBV7-2; cdr3_aa: CASSLEGQLNQPQHF; cdr3_nt: TGTGCCAGCAGCTTAGAGGGACAGCTCAATCAGCCCCAGCATTTT
j_call: TRBJ1-4; d_call: NA; clone_size: NA; v_call: TRBV6-2/TRBV6-3; cdr3_aa: CASSYIISRGEVEKLFF; cdr3_nt: TGTGCCAGCAGTTACATCATCTCCAGGGGAGAGGTCGAAAAACTGTTTTTT
j_call: TRBJ2-7; d_call: NA; clone_size: NA; v_call: TRBV25-1; cdr3_aa: CASSESPGSPSREQYF; cdr3_nt: TGTGCCAGCAGTGAATCCCCCGGCAGCCCGTCCCGGGAGCAGTACTTC
j_call: TRBJ2-7; d_call: NA; clone_size: NA; v_call: TRBV4-1; cdr3_aa: CASSHPGVAYEQYF; cdr3_nt: TGCGCCAGCAGCCACCCGGGGGTAGCCTACGAGCAGTACTTC
j_call: TRBJ1-6; d_call: TRBD1; clone_size: few; v_call: TRBV7-2; cdr3_aa: CASSLVRQGSSPLHF; cdr3_nt: TGTGCCAGCAGCTTAGTTCGACAGGGTAGCTCACCCCTCCACTTT
j_call: TRBJ2-1; d_call: TRBD2; clone_size: NA; v_call: TRBV3-1; cdr3_aa: CASSQVLAGFNEQFF; cdr3_nt: TGTGCCAGCAGCCAAGTCCTAGCGGGGTTTAATGAGCAGTTCTTC
j_call: TRBJ2-2; d_call: NA; clone_size: NA; v_call: TRBV2; cdr3_aa: CASSDEGKGPGELFF; cdr3_nt: TGTGCCAGCAGTGATGAAGGAAAGGGGCCCGGGGAGCTGTTTTTT
j_call: TRBJ2-2; d_call: NA; clone_size: many; v_call: TRBV29-1; cdr3_aa: CSVEGQANTGELFF; cdr3_nt: TGCAGCGTCGAGGGACAAGCGAACACCGGGGAGCTGTTTTTT
j_call: TRBJ2-1; d_call: TRBD2; clone_size: few; v_call: TRBV11-1; cdr3_aa: CASSSPIAGGPYNEQFF; cdr3_nt: TGTGCCAGCAGCTCCCCGATAGCGGGGGGACCTTACAATGAGCAGTTCTTC
j_call: TRBJ1-5; d_call: NA; clone_size: many; v_call: TRBV12-3/TRBV12-4; cdr3_aa: CASSLSGSSNQPQHF; cdr3_nt: TGTGCCAGCAGTTTATCGGGATCTAGCAATCAGCCCCAGCATTTT
j_call: TRBJ2-7; d_call: TRBD2; clone_size: few; v_call: TRBV4-2; cdr3_aa: CASSPLPWTSGSPSYEQYF; cdr3_nt: TGTGCCAGCAGCCCCCTTCCTTGGACTAGCGGGAGCCCCTCCTACGAGCAGTACTTC
j_call: TRBJ2-1; d_call: TRBD2; clone_size: few; v_call: TRBV14; cdr3_aa: CASSQVAGGLHVNEQFF; cdr3_nt: TGTGCCAGCAGCCAAGTGGCGGGAGGGCTTCACGTAAATGAGCAGTTCTTC
j_call: TRBJ2-7; d_call: TRBD1; clone_size: few; v_call: TRBV11-3; cdr3_aa: CASSLGQGPTYEQYF; cdr3_nt: TGTGCCAGCAGCTTAGGACAGGGGCCAACCTACGAGCAGTACTTC
j_call: TRBJ2-3; d_call: NA; clone_size: NA; v_call: TRBV24-1; cdr3_aa: CATSVWGSTDTQYF; cdr3_nt: TGTGCCACCAGTGTGTGGGGGAGCACAGATACGCAGTATTTT
j_call: TRBJ1-1; d_call: TRBD1; clone_size: few; v_call: TRBV18; cdr3_aa: CASSNLPGQGSSEAFF; cdr3_nt: TGTGCCAGCTCAAATCTACCGGGACAGGGGTCGAGTGAAGCTTTCTTT
j_call: TRBJ1-2; d_call: NA; clone_size: NA; v_call: TRBV7-3; cdr3_aa: CASSLTAGTADGYTF; cdr3_nt: TGTGCCAGCAGCTTAACGGCCGGGACGGCGGATGGCTACACCTTC
j_call: TRBJ2-7; d_call: NA; clone_size: NA; v_call: TRBV12-3/TRBV12-4; cdr3_aa: CASTLGPYEQYF; cdr3_nt: TGTGCCAGCACCCTGGGACCCTACGAGCAGTACTTC
j_call: TRBJ2-1; d_call: TRBD2; clone_size: NA; v_call: TRBV7-3; cdr3_aa: CASSQSGLAANEQFF; cdr3_nt: TGTGCCAGCAGCCAATCGGGACTAGCGGCCAATGAGCAGTTCTTC
j_call: TRBJ1-2; d_call: TRBD1; clone_size: few; v_call: TRBV24-1; cdr3_aa: CATSDPSTGGIGYTF; cdr3_nt: TGTGCCACCAGTGACCCTAGCACAGGGGGAATTGGCTACACCTTC
j_call: TRBJ2-7; d_call: TRBD1; clone_size: many; v_call: TRBV20-1; cdr3_aa: CSARAGGYEQYF; cdr3_nt: TGCAGTGCTAGAGCAGGGGGCTACGAGCAGTACTTC
j_call: TRBJ2-3; d_call: NA; clone_size: NA; v_call: TRBV7-8; cdr3_aa: CASSRRTGPSTDTQYF; cdr3_nt: TGTGCCAGCAGCCGCCGAACCGGACCGAGCACAGATACGCAGTATTTT
j_call: TRBJ2-7; d_call: NA; clone_size: NA; v_call: TRBV7-6; cdr3_aa: CASSLETHEQYF; cdr3_nt: TGTGCCAGCAGCTTAGAGACCCACGAGCAGTACTTC
j_call: TRBJ2-3; d_call: NA; clone_size: NA; v_call: TRBV9; cdr3_aa: CASSVAGGASNVDTQYF; cdr3_nt: TGTGCCAGCAGCGTAGCCGGGGGAGCTTCAAACGTCGATACGCAGTATTTT
j_call: TRBJ1-2; d_call: NA; clone_size: few; v_call: TRBV7-2; cdr3_aa: CASSPFWDPGMAGYTF; cdr3_nt: TGTGCCAGCAGCCCATTCTGGGACCCAGGGATGGCTGGCTACACCTTC
j_call: TRBJ2-3; d_call: TRBD2; clone_size: many; v_call: TRBV6-4; cdr3_aa: CASSSSGTKGTDTQYF; cdr3_nt: TGTGCCAGCAGTTCCTCCGGGACTAAAGGCACAGATACGCAGTATTTT
j_call: TRBJ1-2; d_call: NA; clone_size: few; v_call: TRBV20-1; cdr3_aa: CSARLGSTSGYTF; cdr3_nt: TGCAGTGCTAGATTAGGAAGCACCTCCGGCTACACCTTC
j_call: TRBJ1-1; d_call: TRBD1; clone_size: once; v_call: TRBV30; cdr3_aa: CAWSVGGLTEAFF; cdr3_nt: TGTGCCTGGAGTGTAGGGGGCCTAACTGAAGCTTTCTTT
j_call: TRBJ2-2; d_call: NA; clone_size: NA; v_call: TRBV3-1; cdr3_aa: CASRPGGAGTGELFF; cdr3_nt: TGTGCCAGCAGACCAGGGGGGGCCGGAACCGGGGAGCTGTTTTTT
j_call: TRBJ1-2; d_call: NA; clone_size: NA; v_call: TRBV7-2; cdr3_aa: CASSLLQHYGYTF; cdr3_nt: TGTGCCAGCAGCTTACTCCAACACTATGGCTACACCTTC
j_call: TRBJ2-7; d_call: NA; clone_size: few; v_call: TRBV4-3; cdr3_aa: CASSQEARAEEQYF; cdr3_nt: TGCGCCAGCAGCCAAGAAGCCAGGGCGGAAGAGCAGTACTTC
j_call: TRBJ2-5; d_call: NA; clone_size: NA; v_call: TRBV10-3; cdr3_aa: CAISRAGQETQYF; cdr3_nt: TGTGCCATCAGTAGGGCAGGGCAAGAGACCCAGTACTTC
j_call: TRBJ2-3; d_call: NA; clone_size: few; v_call: TRBV12-3/TRBV12-4; cdr3_aa: CASTSAPTDTQYF; cdr3_nt: TGTGCCAGCACATCGGCGCCCACAGATACGCAGTATTTT
j_call: TRBJ2-7; d_call: TRBD2; clone_size: NA; v_call: TRBV7-8; cdr3_aa: CASSLGLAGVLEQYF; cdr3_nt: TGTGCCAGCAGCCTCGGACTAGCGGGAGTACTCGAGCAGTACTTC
j_call: TRBJ2-1; d_call: TRBD2; clone_size: few; v_call: TRBV20-1; cdr3_aa: CSASPPTSGGAIHEQFF; cdr3_nt: TGCAGTGCTAGCCCCCCTACTAGCGGGGGGGCCATCCATGAGCAGTTCTTC
j_call: TRBJ1-2; d_call: TRBD1; clone_size: few; v_call: TRBV3-1; cdr3_aa: CASSHGDRGGYTF; cdr3_nt: TGTGCCAGCAGCCATGGGGACAGGGGTGGCTACACCTTC
j_call: TRBJ2-7; d_call: TRBD1; clone_size: NA; v_call: TRBV29-1; cdr3_aa: CSGRKTGAYEQYF; cdr3_nt: TGCAGTGGGAGGAAGACAGGGGCCTACGAGCAGTACTTC
j_call: TRBJ2-1; d_call: NA; clone_size: few; v_call: TRBV7-6; cdr3_aa: CASSVLQGLSYNEQFF; cdr3_nt: TGTGCCAGCAGCGTACTACAGGGTCTCTCCTACAATGAGCAGTTCTTC
j_call: TRBJ2-2; d_call: TRBD2; clone_size: NA; v_call: TRBV5-4; cdr3_aa: CASSLSSGKPAGELFF; cdr3_nt: TGTGCCAGCAGCTTGAGTAGCGGGAAGCCCGCCGGGGAGCTGTTTTTT
j_call: TRBJ2-7; d_call: TRBD2; clone_size: few; v_call: TRBV7-8; cdr3_aa: CASSLGLSETYEQYF; cdr3_nt: TGTGCCAGCAGCCTGGGACTATCGGAGACTTACGAGCAGTACTTC
j_call: TRBJ2-1; d_call: TRBD2; clone_size: NA; v_call: TRBV12-3/TRBV12-4; cdr3_aa: CASTPPASGINYNEQFF; cdr3_nt: TGTGCCAGCACCCCCCCGGCTAGCGGGATAAACTACAATGAGCAGTTCTTC
j_call: TRBJ2-7; d_call: NA; clone_size: NA; v_call: TRBV15; cdr3_aa: CATSREARYSYEQYF; cdr3_nt: TGTGCCACCAGCAGAGAGGCGCGGTACTCCTACGAGCAGTACTTC
j_call: TRBJ1-1; d_call: NA; clone_size: few; v_call: TRBV27; cdr3_aa: CASSPRGSTEAFF; cdr3_nt: TGTGCCAGCAGTCCGCGTGGCAGCACTGAAGCTTTCTTT